The 18 T cell receptor beta chains listed next were all sequenced from one sample in a study of blood T cell repertoires in COVID-19. The data were produced by immunoSEQ multiplex PCR, yet TCRdb's version contains in-frame clones alone and is incomplete. The profile shows tens of thousands of clones, approximately 89% of them singletons. Sequencing was performed on peripheral blood. All receptors come from a woman aged 55 to 70 with active COVID-19.

The J gene is TRBJ2-1, the V gene TRBV6-5; 7 bases match TRBD2. The ends lost 5 bases at V and 6 bases at J; junction bases unmatched: 4. The germline CDR1 and CDR2 sequences are MNHEY and SVGAGI. The CDR3 contains 13 residues. CDR3 sequence reads: CASSRTRSNEQFF. The CDR3 nucleotides read TGTGCCAGCAGTCGGACTAGGAGCAATGAGCAGTTCTTC.

CDR3 residues: CAWSETAGEETQYF. The CDR3 coding sequence is TGTGCCTGGAGTGAAACAGCGGGGGAAGAGACCCAGTACTTC. This chain joins TRBV30 and TRBJ2-5, with 8 positions matching TRBD2. The V gene's germline CDR1 is GTSNPN and CDR2 SVGIG (reference sequence). CDR3 size: 14 residues. With 1 base clipped from V and 3 bases from J, the junction kept 4 bases outside the gene matches. The full variable domain, with the rest looked up from reference TRBV30 and TRBJ2-5, is SQTIHQWPATLVQPVGSPLSLECTVEGTSNPNLYWYRQAAGRGLQLLFYSVGIGQISSEVPQNLSASRPQDRQFILSSKKLLLSDSGFYLCAWSETAGEETQYFGPGTRLLVL.

The V and J genes are TRBV6-5 and TRBJ1-5; 8 bases fit TRBD1. Germline lookup yields CDR1 MNHEY and CDR2 SVGAGI. With 5 bases clipped from V and 3 bases from J, the junction kept 3 bases outside the gene matches. This CDR3 has 14 amino acids. CDR3 region: CASSQQGDNQPQHF. DNA of the CDR3: TGTGCCAGCAGTCAACAGGGGGACAATCAGCCCCAGCATTTT.

This chain uses TRBV18 with TRBJ2-3, with TRBD2 identical over 11 bases. Germline trimming cut 5 bases from V and 1 base from J; bases unmatched to any gene: 14. Germline V lookup: CDR1 KGHSH, CDR2 LQKENI. The CDR3 has 19 residues. The CDR3 sequence: CASSLLAGGPLAGTDTQYF. For the CDR3, the DNA is TGTGCCAGCTCATTGTTAGCGGGGGGGCCACTGGCTGGCACAGATACGCAGTATTTT.

The rearrangement joins TRBV12-3 or TRBV12-4 to TRBJ1-2, with D possibly being TRBD1 (5 bases). Trimming cost V 5 bases and J 0 bases, with 7 bases left between them. CDR3 length: 13 residues. The CDR3 DNA reads as TGTGCCAGCAGTACAGGAGCTAACTATGGCTACACCTTC. It encodes CASSTGANYGYTF.

V gene TRBV27 combines with J gene TRBJ2-3, with 13 bases identical to TRBD2. Germline V gene data show CDR1 as MNHEY and CDR2 as SMNVEV (reference sequence). The CDR3 is 16 amino acids. The V and J ends lost 4 bases and 0 bases, in that order; junction bases with no gene match: 1. Written as DNA, the CDR3 is TGTGCCAGCAGTTGGGGACTAGCGGGGAGCACAGATACGCAGTATTTT. Its protein is CASSWGLAGSTDTQYF.

This clone showed up just a few times. This chain connects TRBV5-1 to TRBJ1-3; tentative D call: TRBD1 (6 bases). Trimming removed 2 bases from V and 0 bases from J, with 12 bases in between. The CDR3 consists of 16 residues. Germline V lookup: CDR1 SGHRS, CDR2 YFSETQ. CDR3 loop: CASSFGQRSSGNTIYF. The CDR3 region has the DNA TGCGCCAGCAGCTTCGGACAGCGGAGCTCTGGAAACACCATATATTTT.

This chain joins TRBV5-4 and TRBJ2-1; D possibly corresponds to TRBD2 (6 bases). Germline assignment: CDR1 SGHNT and CDR2 YYREEE (reference sequence). The length of the CDR3 is 13 residues. Trimming removed 6 bases at V and 7 bases at J, with 14 bases between. CDR3 protein: CASNPGSGNEQFF. The CDR3 DNA is TGTGCCAGCAACCCGGGTAGCGGAAATGAGCAGTTCTTC.

This sequence joins TRBV6-5 and TRBJ2-7; perhaps TRBD2 as D (5 bases). The CDR3 sequence is 15 residues long. V lost 5 bases and J 0 bases, leaving 14 bases between the germline ends. The germline CDR1 and CDR2 sequences are MNHEY and SVGAGI. CDR3 in DNA: TGTGCCAGCAGTACCGCGGGTGCCAGCTCCTACGAGCAGTACTTC. Amino acid sequence: CASSTAGASSYEQYF.

J is TRBJ2-7 and V is TRBV10-2; TRBD1 might be the D (6 bases). This CDR3 comprises 13 residues. V lost 5 bases and J 7 bases, leaving 15 bases between the germline ends. CDR1 WSHSY and CDR2 SAAADI come from the germline V gene. CDR3 residues: CASSNPGQQEQYF. The CDR3 coding sequence is TGCGCCAGCAGTAACCCTGGACAGCAAGAGCAGTACTTC.

This rearrangement joins TRBV9 to TRBJ2-6; D possibly corresponds to TRBD2 (6 bases). The CDR3 sequence is 16 residues long. Germline CDR1 SGDLS, CDR2 YYNGEE. Between the trimmed V and J ends, which lost 3 bases and 3 bases, there was a span of 13 bases. The CDR3 loop is CASSATSSYGANVLTF. For the CDR3, the DNA is TGTGCCAGCAGCGCGACTAGTTCCTATGGGGCCAACGTCCTGACTTTC.

This chain links TRBV2 with TRBJ2-4, with a possible D match to TRBD2 (6 bases). Germline V gene sequence: CDR1 SNHLY, CDR2 FYNNEI. The CDR3 is 13 residues long. V was cut by 7 bases and J by 9 bases, with 16 bases left in between. The CDR3 DNA is TGTGCCAGCATGTGGGACTCTCTCAGCATTCAGTACTTC. Residues: CASMWDSLSIQYF.

The chain combines TRBV4-1 with TRBJ1-4; D perhaps matches TRBD1 (6 bases). The germline V and J ends were trimmed by 2 bases and 8 bases, with 15 bases remaining between them. This CDR3 region has 15 residues. Germline V gene lookup returns CDR1 MGHRA and CDR2 YSYEKL. CDR3 sequence (DNA): TGCGCCAGCAGCCAACCAGACAGGTGGGGAGAAAAACTGTTTTTT. Encoded protein: CASSQPDRWGEKLFF.

This clone showed up just once. The chain carries TRBV6-2 or TRBV6-3 and TRBJ2-7; D is possibly TRBD1 (6 bases). Germline assignment: CDR1 MNHEY and CDR2 SVGEGT. This CDR3 contains 15 residues. V shed 1 base and J shed 8 bases, with 18 bases lying between them. This CDR3 reads CASSYLPRSGGKQYF. The CDR3, as DNA: TGTGCCAGCAGTTACTTGCCGCGGTCTGGGGGCAAGCAGTACTTC.

V and J are TRBV7-9 and TRBJ1-1; D may be TRBD1 (5 bases). This CDR3 is built from 15 residues. V shed 0 bases and J shed 1 base, with 9 bases lying between them. Germline CDR1 reads SEHNR; CDR2 reads FQNEAQ (reference sequence). This chain's CDR3 is CASSLAQGRNTEAFF. As DNA, the CDR3 is TGTGCCAGCAGCTTAGCGCAGGGAAGGAACACTGAAGCTTTCTTT.

The rearrangement joins TRBV4-3 to TRBJ2-3, with D maybe TRBD1 (6 bases). The CDR3 has 15 residues. V shed 5 bases and J shed 2 bases, with 14 bases lying between them. CDR1 and CDR2 from the germline V gene are LGHNA and YSLEER. CDR3 DNA: TGCGCCAGCAGCAAGGGTTCAGGGGACACAGATACGCAGTATTTT. It is translated as CASSKGSGDTDTQYF.

This clone turned up a few times. The gene calls are TRBV5-4 and TRBJ2-2; D perhaps matches TRBD2 (6 bases). From germline, CDR1 is SGHNT and CDR2 YYREEE (reference sequence). Trimming removed 3 bases from V and 1 base from J, with 10 bases in between. This CDR3 region has 15 residues. The CDR3 bases are TGTGCCAGCAGCTCCTTGGAGGGGAACACCGGGGAGCTGTTTTTT. Amino acids: CASSSLEGNTGELFF.

The chain joins TRBV27 to TRBJ2-7, with TRBD2 identical over 8 bases. The J segment lost 3 bases and the V segment lost 5 bases, leaving 9 bases of the junction unmatched. Germline-derived CDR1 and CDR2 are MNHEY and SMNVEV (reference sequence). CDR3 size: 15 residues. The CDR3 bases are TGTGCCAGCAGTAACTCCGGGACTAGAGTCTACGAGCAGTACTTC. This encodes CASSNSGTRVYEQYF.